This T cell receptor (beta chain) derives from a study of beta chain features in type 1 diabetes. CDR3 size: 14 residues. CDR1 and CDR2 from the germline V gene are SGHRS and YFSETQ. Trimming took 4 bases from V and 0 from J, leaving 9 bases between them. A remark on this clone: The antigen is not known.

Study outcomes and limitations: Reduced insertions and increased deletions marked VDJ junctions in type 1 diabetes patients. TCRB CDR3s from Type 1 diabetes patients were moderately but significantly shorter in all four CD4+ subsets. Patients showed naive, central memory and Treg TCRB repertoires that appeared more similar than those of healthy donors.

Of the isolated RNA, all was reverse transcribed, and so the sequenced material was expressed TCRB transcripts. Here immunoSEQ multiplex PCR was the method, and the copy in TCRdb shows in-frame clones only, minus some. This sample has around 140,000 clones, with approximately 13% found just once. The TCR originated in a man between 18 and 35 years old with type 1 diabetes. This chain joins TRBV5-1 and TRBJ2-3; D is uncertain. Source material: central memory CD4+ T cells from blood. CDR3 sequence: CASSALWSTDTQYF. The CDR3, as DNA: TGCGCCAGCAGCGCCTTATGGAGCACAGATACGCAGTATTTT.